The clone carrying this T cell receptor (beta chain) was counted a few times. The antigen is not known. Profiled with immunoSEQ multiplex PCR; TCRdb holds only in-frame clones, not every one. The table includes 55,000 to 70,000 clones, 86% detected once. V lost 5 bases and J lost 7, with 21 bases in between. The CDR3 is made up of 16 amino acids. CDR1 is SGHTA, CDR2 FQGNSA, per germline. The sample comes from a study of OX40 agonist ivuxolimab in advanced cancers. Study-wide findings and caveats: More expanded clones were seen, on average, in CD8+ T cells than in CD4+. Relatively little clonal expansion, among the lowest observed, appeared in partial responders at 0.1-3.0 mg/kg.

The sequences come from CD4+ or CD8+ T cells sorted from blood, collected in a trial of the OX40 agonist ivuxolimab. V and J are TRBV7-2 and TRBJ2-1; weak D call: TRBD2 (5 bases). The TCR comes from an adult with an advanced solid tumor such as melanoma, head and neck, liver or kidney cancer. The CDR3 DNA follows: TGTGCCAGCAGCCTACGAATGAGTCGGGGTGGGAATGAGCAGTTCTTC. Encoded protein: CASSLRMSRGGNEQFF.